This T cell receptor (beta chain) was sequenced in a study of human T cells and chemical hapten exposure (dated by TCRdb to about 2021). About the investigation overall: For sensitization, 2% DPC in acetone was applied to a roughly 2 cm by roughly 2 cm area of upper inner arm skin. Throughout the approximately 25-week study period, patients were also given weekly therapeutic DPC doses on the scalp. Patch testing was performed on the upper back with Finn chambers containing 0.01% DPC, and the patch tests were scored after 6 days according to International Contact Dermatitis Research Group standards. The patient cohort, mostly female, included alopecia areata with under or over 50% scalp involvement, alopecia totalis and alopecia universalis. Libraries were pooled for sequencing, and per-sample TCR yields varied mainly because of small differences in library volumes within the pool. Peripheral blood TCR repertoire changes were tracked in vivo in alopecia patients during primary and secondary sensitization to the hapten diphenylcyclopropenone (DPC). Blood samples were taken from patients before sensitization (week 0) and then at 2, 6 and about 24 weeks after DPC sensitization. Around 30 alopecia patients provided blood for TCR sequencing at one to four time points (pre-sensitization, 2, 6 and 24 weeks). What the authors observed across the whole study: Compared with pre-sensitization or healthy control sets, expanded TCRs formed significantly more large CDR3 similarity clusters, which is consistent with antigen-driven responses. The number of PT1 expanded TCRs positively correlated with patch test score, significant at thresholds 8, 16 and 32 but not 4. Because all patients had alopecia, a presumed autoimmune disease, the immune response of the patients might differ from that of healthy individuals. After repeated subsampling, the strength of the expansion versus patch-test correlation and the threshold at which it became significant changed. No change with DPC sensitization was found in the number of TCRs above 1 in 1000 frequency, and no evidence of global repertoire structure alterations was found.

Per the publication, the time point label means: patch test 1, 2 weeks after DPC sensitization. What the treatment or condition label conveys for this sample: therapeutic diphenylcyclopropenone sensitization with weekly scalp DPC. Blood at each patch-test visit was drawn before the patch test was applied. Patients were eligible if aged 18 to 70, diagnosed with alopecia and judged suitable for DPC therapy, and pregnant patients were excluded. Total RNA was extracted from unfractionated whole blood collected in Tempus Blood RNA tubes. This clonotype showed up many times. Its antigen is not yet known. Base qualities are not at hand, and no much larger clone is one base apart. The protocol used for the library was RACE. The data were produced on a NextSeq 500. During library preparation, unique molecular identifiers were attached to individual cDNA molecules so that TCRs could be counted in a quantitative, reproducible way. For every blood RNA sample, sequencing covered both the TCR alpha and TCR beta chains. In the authors' own workflow: The median number of TCRs per sample was 95,638, ranging from about 23,224 to 690,600. V, J and CDR3 annotation of the TCR reads was performed with the Decombinator software suite. Every sample was subsampled to the same number of TCRs (28,000) for the PS versus PT1 abundance plots. Expanded TCRs were defined as absent before sensitization and observed at least eight times at the 2-week time point. TCRdb passed the public sequencing reads through fastp at Q25 and MiXCR, retaining productive beta sequences. Each entry merges the rows of one CDR3 protein and shows their most common DNA and genes. The V and J calls reflect TCRdb's pipeline rather than the authors' work. Across this sample there are about 49,000 distinct CDR3 sequences, with around 9.3% seen only once. Around 4% of the sample lies in the top ten.

V drops 1 base and J drops 0 bases, leaving 4 bases in between. Via the germline V gene (reference sequence), CDR1 is SGHNT and CDR2 YYREEE. The CDR3 runs 14 amino acids, cysteine and phenylalanine included. This entry keeps only the CDR3 DNA: 42 bases, framed from base 1. The sequence joins TRBV5-4 to TRBJ2-2, with no confident D gene call. Sample: whole blood, taken in connection with sensitization to the hapten diphenylcyclopropenone (DPC). The sequence was collected from a woman aged 50 to 60 with alopecia areata. Some clones in this sample may be carry-over from other donors' samples. This receptor has the CDR3 CASSLQTNTGELFF. At the DNA level, the sequence is TGTGCCAGCAGCTTGCAAACGAACACCGGGGAGCTGTTTTTT.